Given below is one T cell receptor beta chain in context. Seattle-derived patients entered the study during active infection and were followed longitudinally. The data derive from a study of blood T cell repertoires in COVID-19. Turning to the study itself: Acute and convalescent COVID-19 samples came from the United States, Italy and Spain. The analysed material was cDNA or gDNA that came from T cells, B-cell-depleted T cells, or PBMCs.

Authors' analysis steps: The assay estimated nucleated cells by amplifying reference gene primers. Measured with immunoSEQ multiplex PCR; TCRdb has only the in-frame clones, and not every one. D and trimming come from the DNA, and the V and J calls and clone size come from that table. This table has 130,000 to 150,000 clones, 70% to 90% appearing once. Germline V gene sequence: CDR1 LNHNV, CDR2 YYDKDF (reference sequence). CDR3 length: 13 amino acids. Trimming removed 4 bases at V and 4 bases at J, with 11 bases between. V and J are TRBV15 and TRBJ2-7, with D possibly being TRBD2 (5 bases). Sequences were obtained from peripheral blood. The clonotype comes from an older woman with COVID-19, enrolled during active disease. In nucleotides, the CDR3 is TGTGCCACCAGCATCTATCCGGGGTACGAGCAGTACTTC. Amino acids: CATSIYPGYEQYF.